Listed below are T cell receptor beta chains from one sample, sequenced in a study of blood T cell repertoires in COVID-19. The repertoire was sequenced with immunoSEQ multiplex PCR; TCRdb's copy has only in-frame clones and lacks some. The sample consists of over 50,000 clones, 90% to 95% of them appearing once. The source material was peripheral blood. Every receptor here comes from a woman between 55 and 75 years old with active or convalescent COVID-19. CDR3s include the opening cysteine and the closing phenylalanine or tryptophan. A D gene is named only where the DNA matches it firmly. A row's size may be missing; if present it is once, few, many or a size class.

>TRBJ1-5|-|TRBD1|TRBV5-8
CASSPERGTALNQPQHF
TGTGCCAGCAGCCCTGAGCGGGGGACAGCGCTTAATCAGCCCCAGCATTTT
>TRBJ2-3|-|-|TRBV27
CASSPGTDTQYF
TGTGCCAGCAGTCCAGGCACAGATACGCAGTATTTT
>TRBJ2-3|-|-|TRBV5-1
CASKEGQRDTQYF
TGCGCCAGCAAGGAGGGCCAAAGAGATACGCAGTATTTT
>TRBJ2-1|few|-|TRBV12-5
CASGPDGNNEQFF
TGTGCTAGTGGTCCGGACGGGAACAATGAGCAGTTCTTC
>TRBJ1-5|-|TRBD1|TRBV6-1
CASSARRLSDRGQGQPQHF
TGTGCCAGCAGTGCCCGGCGCCTTTCGGACAGGGGGCAGGGTCAGCCCCAGCATTTT
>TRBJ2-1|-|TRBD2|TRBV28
CASSLLADNNEQFF
TGTGCCAGCAGTTTGCTAGCGGATAACAATGAGCAGTTCTTC
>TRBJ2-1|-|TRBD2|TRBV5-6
CASSLSGSTYNEQFF
TGTGCCAGCAGCTTAAGCGGGAGTACCTACAATGAGCAGTTCTTC
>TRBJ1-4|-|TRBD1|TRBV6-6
CASSYIQGAGGEKLFF
TGTGCCAGCAGTTACATACAGGGGGCGGGAGGTGAAAAACTGTTTTTT
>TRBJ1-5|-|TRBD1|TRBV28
CASNPRDRRNQPQHF
TGTGCCAGCAACCCCCGGGACAGACGGAATCAGCCCCAGCATTTT
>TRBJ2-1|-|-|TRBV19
CASSIGQVSYNEQFF
TGTGCCAGTAGTATAGGACAGGTATCCTACAATGAGCAGTTCTTC
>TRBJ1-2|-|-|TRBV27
CASSLYRGGGYTF
TGTGCCAGCAGTTTATATAGGGGAGGCGGCTACACCTTC
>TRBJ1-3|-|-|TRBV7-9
CASSSFPGNTIYF
TGTGCCAGCAGCTCCTTCCCTGGAAACACCATATATTTT
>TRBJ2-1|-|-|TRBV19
CASSSGGNNEQFF
TGTGCCAGTAGTTCTGGGGGGAACAATGAGCAGTTCTTC
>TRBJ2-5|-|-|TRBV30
CAWSVASAETQYF
TGTGCCTGGAGTGTAGCTAGCGCGGAGACCCAGTACTTC
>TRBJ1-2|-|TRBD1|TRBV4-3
CASSQDRGASGYTF
TGCGCCAGCAGCCAAGACAGGGGGGCGAGCGGCTACACCTTC
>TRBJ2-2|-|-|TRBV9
CASSAEVTGELFF
TGTGCCAGCAGCGCCGAGGTAACCGGGGAGCTGTTTTTT
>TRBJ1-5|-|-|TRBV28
CASFTGSSNQPQHF
TGTGCCAGCTTCACAGGGAGCAGCAATCAGCCCCAGCATTTT
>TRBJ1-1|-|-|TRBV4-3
CASSQDRRTEAFF
TGCGCCAGCAGCCAAGATCGGAGGACTGAAGCTTTCTTT
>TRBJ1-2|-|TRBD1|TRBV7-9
CASSFETGQEDGYTF
TGTGCCAGCAGCTTTGAAACCGGACAGGAGGATGGCTACACCTTC
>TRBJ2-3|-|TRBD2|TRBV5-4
CASSPGLAGDADTQYF
TGTGCCAGCAGCCCGGGACTAGCGGGAGACGCAGATACGCAGTATTTT
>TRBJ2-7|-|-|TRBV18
CASSPNPGYEQYF
TGTGCCAGCTCCCCAAACCCGGGCTACGAGCAGTACTTC
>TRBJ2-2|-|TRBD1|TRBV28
CASRDPGQQSTGELFF
TGTGCCAGCAGGGACCCGGGACAGCAATCTACCGGGGAGCTGTTTTTT
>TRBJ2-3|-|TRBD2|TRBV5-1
CASLSSGRADTQYF
TGCGCCAGTCTATCTAGCGGGAGGGCAGATACGCAGTATTTT
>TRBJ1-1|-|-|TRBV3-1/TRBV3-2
CASSLISAVRGTEAFF
TGTGCCAGCAGCCTTATTTCGGCCGTGCGGGGCACTGAAGCTTTCTTT
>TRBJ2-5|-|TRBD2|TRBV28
CASSRTSGRGVETQYF
TGTGCCAGCAGTCGGACTAGCGGGAGGGGAGTAGAGACCCAGTACTTC
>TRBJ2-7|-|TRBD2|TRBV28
CASSLWRGGNYEQYF
TGTGCCAGCAGTTTATGGCGCGGGGGGAACTACGAGCAGTACTTC
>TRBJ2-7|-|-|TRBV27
CASSRSGVGSYEQYF
TGTGCCAGCAGCCGATCGGGGGTCGGGTCCTACGAGCAGTACTTC
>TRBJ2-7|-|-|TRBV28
CASSSLSVPVPYEQYF
TGTGCCAGCAGTTCGTTGTCGGTTCCTGTTCCCTACGAGCAGTACTTC
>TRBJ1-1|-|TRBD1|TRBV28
CASSPDRRMNTEAFF
TGTGCCAGCAGTCCGGACAGGCGAATGAACACTGAAGCTTTCTTT
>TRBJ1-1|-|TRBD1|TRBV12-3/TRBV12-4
CASRGQLNTEAFF
TGTGCCAGCAGGGGACAGCTGAACACTGAAGCTTTCTTT
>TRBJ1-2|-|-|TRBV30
CAWITGGNGYTF
TGTGCCTGGATTACGGGGGGTAATGGCTACACCTTC
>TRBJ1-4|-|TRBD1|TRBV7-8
CASSPDRVLFF
TGTGCCAGCAGCCCAGACAGGGTACTGTTTTTT
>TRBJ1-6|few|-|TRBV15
CATSRQQGGGSPLHF
TGTGCCACCAGCAGGCAACAGGGTGGAGGATCACCCCTCCACTTT
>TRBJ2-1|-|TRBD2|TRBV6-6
CASSYWAGGYNEQFF
TGTGCCAGCAGTTACTGGGCGGGAGGATACAATGAGCAGTTCTTC
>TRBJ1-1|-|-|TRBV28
CASRGGRDTEAFF
TGTGCCAGCAGGGGGGGGAGGGACACTGAAGCTTTCTTT
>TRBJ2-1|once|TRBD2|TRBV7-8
CASSLVSAGGSWEQFF
TGTGCCAGCAGCTTAGTTTCAGCGGGGGGTTCATGGGAGCAGTTCTTC
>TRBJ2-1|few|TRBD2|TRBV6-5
CASRLSGGNEQFF
TGTGCCAGCAGGTTATCGGGGGGCAATGAGCAGTTCTTC
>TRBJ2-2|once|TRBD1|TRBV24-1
CATSSSGTGVTGELFF
TGTGCCACCAGTTCTTCCGGGACAGGGGTCACCGGGGAGCTGTTTTTT
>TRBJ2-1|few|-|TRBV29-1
CSVTARVSYNEQFF
TGCAGCGTCACGGCCAGGGTTTCCTACAATGAGCAGTTCTTC
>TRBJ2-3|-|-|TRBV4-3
CASSQAPTGRSGTDTQYF
TGCGCCAGCAGCCAAGCCCCGACCGGCAGGTCGGGCACAGATACGCAGTATTTT
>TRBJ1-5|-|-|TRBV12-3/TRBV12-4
CASRTSGEGPQHF
TGTGCCAGCAGGACCAGCGGGGAGGGGCCCCAGCATTTT
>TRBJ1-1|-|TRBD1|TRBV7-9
CASSFDRGDTEAFF
TGTGCCAGCAGCTTCGACAGGGGGGACACTGAAGCTTTCTTT
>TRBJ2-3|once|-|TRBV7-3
CASQGGVDTQYF
TGTGCCAGCCAGGGGGGAGTGGATACGCAGTATTTT
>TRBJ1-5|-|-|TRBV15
CATSRDNSGVQPQHF
TGTGCCACCAGCAGAGATAATTCCGGGGTTCAGCCCCAGCATTTT